What follows is one TCR beta chain and its context. The antigen remains undetermined. A read error may explain this, as a much larger clone is one base away. The CDR3 contains 15 residues. CDR1 is MDHEN, CDR2 SYDVKM, per germline. TCRbeta library preparation incorporated unique molecular identifiers. TCRdb independently ran MiXCR on the PCR reads; one entry per CDR3 protein. The sample records fewer than 700,000 distinct CDR3 sequences, roughly 24% being singletons. This entry is derived from a study of T-cell reconstitution after alpha-beta-depleted transplantation in children. Whole-study results and caveats: By about two months after transplant, alpha-beta T cells reportedly arose from several hundred graft clones that had expanded. T-cell counts and diversity were attributed mostly to newly produced T cells one year after transplant.

Specimen: PBMCs, mostly from graft donor cells, collected 360 days after TCRalphabeta/CD19-depleted stem cell transplant. The clonotype comes from a boy less than two years old who had a stem cell transplant for acute myeloid leukemia, so the T cells may come from the graft donor. The chain joins TRBV28 to TRBJ2-1; possibly TRBD1 for D (5 bases). For the CDR3, the DNA is TGTGCCAACAGTCTCACCCGTGACAGCTACAATGAGCAGTTCTTC. Its protein product is CANSLTRDSYNEQFF.